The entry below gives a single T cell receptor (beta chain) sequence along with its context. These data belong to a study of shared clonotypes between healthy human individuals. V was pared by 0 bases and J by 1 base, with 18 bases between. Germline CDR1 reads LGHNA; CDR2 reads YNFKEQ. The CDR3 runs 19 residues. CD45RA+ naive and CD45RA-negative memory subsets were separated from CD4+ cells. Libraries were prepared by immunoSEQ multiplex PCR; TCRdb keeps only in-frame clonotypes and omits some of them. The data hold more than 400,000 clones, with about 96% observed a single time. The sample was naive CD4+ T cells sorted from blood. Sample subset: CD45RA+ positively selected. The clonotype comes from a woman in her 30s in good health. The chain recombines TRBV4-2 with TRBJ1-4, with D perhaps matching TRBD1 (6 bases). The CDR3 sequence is CASSQDLTGRVGTNEKLFF. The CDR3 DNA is TGTGCCAGCAGCCAAGATCTCACAGGGAGGGTAGGAACTAATGAAAAACTGTTTTTT.